The 20 T cell receptor beta chains below come from one sample, sequenced in a study of T cells in Graves' hyperthyroidism and ophthalmopathy. It was RNA transcripts that yielded the amplified TCR beta CDR3 regions. The study used the HTBI primer set for a first-round RT-PCR of the TCR CDR3. One entry per CDR3 protein results from TCRdb running MiXCR on the multiplex PCR reads. The sample shows approximately 610,000 distinct CDR3 sequences, over 12% of them seen only once. Sequenced sample: blood. The source of these receptors is a woman aged 40 to 55 with Graves' ophthalmopathy.

The rearrangement links TRBV14 to TRBJ2-7; TRBD2 matches at 7 bases. Unmatched junction bases numbered 6, after V lost 1 base and J lost 0 bases. The CDR3 is 16 amino acids. CDR1 SGHDN and CDR2 FVKESK come from the germline V gene. CDR3 DNA sequence: TGTGCCAGCAGCCAAGTTATCAGGGAGGGCTCCTACGAGCAGTACTTC. This translates into CASSQVIREGSYEQYF.

This clonotype was recorded many times. This rearrangement joins TRBV10-3 to TRBJ2-7; D may match TRBD1 or TRBD2 (5 bases each). CDR1 is ENHRY and CDR2 is SYGVKD in the germline V gene. Trimming removed 9 bases from V and 3 bases from J, with 12 bases in between. The CDR3 contains 12 residues. CDR3 sequence: CAIRDGDYEQYF. The CDR3 bases are TGTGCCATACGGGACGGCGACTACGAGCAGTACTTC.

A few counts support this clonotype. The V call is TRBV3-1, the J call TRBJ1-1; a possible D gene is TRBD1 (5 bases). Germline CDR1 LGHDT, CDR2 YNNKEL (reference sequence). Trimming shortened V by 5 bases and J by 13 bases, and 20 bases separated the two germline ends. CDR3 length equals 13 residues. The CDR3 DNA reads as TGTGCCAGCAGCGCACAGGTTGATCTTGCTTTTTTCTTT. Translation gives CASSAQVDLAFFF. Together with reference TRBV3-1 and TRBJ1-1, the CDR3 gives the full variable domain: DTAVSQTPKYLVTQMGNDKSIKCEQNLGHDTMYWYKQDSKKFLKIMFSYNNKELIINETVPNRFSPKSPDKAHLNLHINSLELGDSAVYFCASSAQVDLAFFFGQGTRLTVV.

This clonotype showed up many times. The chain couples TRBV20-1 to TRBJ2-5, with 9 bases identical to TRBD2. The junction had 16 bases not matched to a gene; V was cut back by 4 bases and J by 4 bases. The CDR3 totals 17 residues. Germline CDR1 and CDR2: DFQATT and SNEGSKA (reference sequence). CDR3 sequence: CSATDGGKAGGIETQYF. CDR3 nucleotide sequence: TGCAGTGCTACCGATGGGGGGAAAGCGGGAGGTATAGAGACCCAGTACTTC.

The rearrangement links TRBV29-1 to TRBJ2-7; 11 bases align to TRBD2. CDR3 size: 16 residues. Germline assignment: CDR1 SQVTM and CDR2 ANQGSEA. Trimming at V came to 2 bases and at J to 2 bases, leaving 8 bases not matched to a gene. CDR3 sequence reads: CSVERGGLAGPYEQYF. The CDR3 bases are TGCAGCGTTGAAAGAGGAGGACTAGCGGGCCCCTACGAGCAGTACTTC.

This clonotype occurred many times. The genes are TRBV30 and TRBJ2-3; D gene ambiguous. Trimming shortened V by 0 bases and J by 5 bases, and 6 bases separated the two germline ends. CDR1 is GTSNPN and CDR2 is SVGIG in the germline V gene (reference sequence). The CDR3 runs 12 residues. DNA of the CDR3: TGTGCCTGGAGTGTATTGAGAGATACGCAGTATTTT. Protein product: CAWSVLRDTQYF.

CDR3 nucleotides: TGTGCCAGTAGTTCGAAGGGACAGGGGGCGAACACCGGGGAGCTGTTTTTT. Translated, it gives CASSSKGQGANTGELFF. This chain joins TRBV19 and TRBJ2-2; TRBD1 matches at 11 bases. Germline V CDR1 and CDR2: LNHDA, SQIVND (reference sequence). The V gene end was trimmed by 5 bases and the J gene end by 0 bases; junction bases not matched to a gene: 5. The CDR3 spans 17 residues.

This clonotype was seen repeatedly, ten times or more. The chain joins TRBV12-3 or TRBV12-4 to TRBJ2-5; D is uncertain. CDR3 length: 13 residues. V lost 7 bases to trimming and J lost 5 bases, with 14 bases between them. For the CDR3, the DNA is TGTGCCAGCAAAACCATAGCCGGTGAGACCCAGTACTTC. It specifies CASKTIAGETQYF.

This clonotype was observed many times. The chain uses TRBV7-9 and TRBJ1-1, with 9 bases aligning to TRBD1. This CDR3 contains 14 residues. V dropped 1 base and J dropped 4; count of bases not matched to a gene: 1. Germline loops: CDR1 SEHNR, CDR2 FQNEAQ (reference sequence). The CDR3: CASSLVTGGTEAFF. In DNA, the CDR3 is TGTGCCAGCAGCTTAGTGACAGGGGGCACTGAAGCTTTCTTT.

As to this clonotype: Being one base from a much bigger clone, this may be a read error. V gene TRBV19 combines with J gene TRBJ1-5; D may be TRBD1 (5 bases). The length of the CDR3 is 17 residues. Trimming took off 5 bases at V and 0 bases at J, with 17 bases between the two ends. Germline V gene lookup returns CDR1 LNHDA and CDR2 SQIVND (reference sequence). As DNA, the CDR3 is TGTGCCAGTAGTCACGGGACGGAACCTCATAGCAATCAGCCCCAGCATTTT. It encodes CASSHGTEPHSNQPQHF.

In this sample, this clonotype turned up a few times. The CDR3 sequence: CATRSSVPGFYEQYF. CDR3 DNA: TGTGCCACGCGTTCTTCGGTCCCGGGGTTCTACGAGCAGTACTTC. The chain has TRBV6-5 and TRBJ2-7, with D perhaps TRBD2 (5 bases). Germline CDR1 is MNHEY and CDR2 is SVGAGI. Trimming removed 10 bases from V and 3 bases from J, with 22 bases in between. The CDR3 consists of 15 residues.

The table lists this clonotype with many counts. DNA of the CDR3: TGTGCCAGCAAGGACAGGACTAAAAGAATATATTTT. Translating it yields CASKDRTKRIYF. The V and J genes are TRBV7-2 and TRBJ1-3; TRBD1 agrees at 7 bases. Germline V gene sequence: CDR1 SGHTA, CDR2 FQGNSA. V lost 7 bases and J lost 13; bases outside the gene matches: 10. The CDR3 extends over 12 amino acids.

This clonotype was found a few times. The chain couples TRBV28 to TRBJ1-5, with D possibly matching TRBD1 (6 bases). Germline CDR1 reads MDHEN; CDR2 reads SYDVKM. The V gene lost 5 bases and the J gene lost 0 bases, with 11 bases spanning the gap. The CDR3 length is 15 residues. The CDR3 DNA is TGTGCCAGCAGTCTGCACAGGGATAGCAATCAGCCCCAGCATTTT. This sequence encodes CASSLHRDSNQPQHF.

This rearrangement joins TRBV5-1 to TRBJ2-6; D remains unclear. This CDR3 has 15 amino acids. Germline CDR1 reads SGHRS; CDR2 reads YFSETQ. The V gene lost 0 bases and the J gene lost 0 bases, with 4 bases spanning the gap. The CDR3 loop is CASSLVNSGANVLTF. CDR3 coding DNA: TGCGCCAGCAGCTTGGTTAACTCTGGGGCCAACGTCCTGACTTTC. The whole variable domain, filled in from reference TRBV5-1 and TRBJ2-6, reads KAGVTQTPRYLIKTRGQQVTLSCSPISGHRSVSWYQQTPGQGLQFLFEYFSETQRNKGNFPGRFSGRQFSNSRSEMNVSTLELGDSALYLCASSLVNSGANVLTFGAGSRLTVL.

This clonotype was seen many times. V and J are TRBV15 and TRBJ1-1; D is unclear. The V end lost 1 base, the J end lost 5 bases, and 8 bases lay between the germline ends. This CDR3 comprises 13 residues. CDR1 is LNHNV, CDR2 YYDKDF, per germline (reference sequence). The CDR3 protein is CATSRAGKTEAFF. The CDR3 nucleotides read TGTGCCACCAGCAGAGCGGGGAAGACTGAAGCTTTCTTT. The full variable domain, with the rest looked up from reference TRBV15 and TRBJ1-1, is DAMVIQNPRYQVTQFGKPVTLSCSQTLNHNVMYWYQQKSSQAPKLLFHYYDKDFNNEADTPDNFQSRRPNTSFCFLDIRSPGLGDTAMYLCATSRAGKTEAFFGQGTRLTVV.

This clonotype was seen ten or more times. The chain carries TRBV19 and TRBJ2-7; 12 bases are shared with TRBD1. The CDR3 is made up of 15 amino acids. V lost 3 bases to trimming and J lost 5 bases; unmatched junction nucleotides: 5. CDR1 and CDR2 (germline): LNHDA, SQIVND (reference sequence). The CDR3 nucleotides read TGTGCCAGTAGTATGGGGACAGGGGGCTGGGACGAGCAGTACTTC. It is translated as CASSMGTGGWDEQYF.

This clonotype has a count of ten or more. The rearrangement links TRBV28 to TRBJ1-1, with a weak D call TRBD1 (5 bases). Trimming left V 7 bases short and J 1 base short, with 13 bases between. Germline CDR1 and CDR2: MDHEN and SYDVKM. The CDR3 spans 14 residues. In DNA form, the CDR3 reads TGTGCCAGCACCGGATGGGGGGGGAACACTGAAGCTTTCTTT. Residues: CASTGWGGNTEAFF.

This clonotype appeared many times. This rearrangement joins TRBV28 to TRBJ2-5; unclear D gene. CDR3 size: 13 residues. In germline, CDR1 is MDHEN, CDR2 SYDVKM. The V and J ends lost 7 bases and 0 bases respectively, with 9 bases between them. The CDR3 DNA is TGTGCCAGCACCGACTTGAACCAAGAGACCCAGTACTTC. Translated: CASTDLNQETQYF.

This clonotype came up many times. The chain couples TRBV28 to TRBJ2-7; 10 bases map to TRBD2. The CDR3 covers 16 residues. The junction had 10 bases not matched to a gene; V was cut back by 4 bases and J by 4 bases. The germline gives CDR1 MDHEN, CDR2 SYDVKM. The CDR3 protein is CASSSLAGDKHYEQYF. The CDR3 DNA reads as TGTGCCAGCAGTTCCCTAGCGGGAGATAAGCATTACGAGCAGTACTTC.

This sequence joins TRBV10-1 and TRBJ2-5; 9 nucleotides line up with TRBD1. Germline assignment: CDR1 WNHNN and CDR2 SYGVQD (reference sequence). The CDR3 is 13 residues long. CDR3 sequence (DNA): TGCTCCTACGCCGGGACAGGGATAAAGACCCAGTACTTC. It is translated as CSYAGTGIKTQYF.